This passage covers 24 T cell receptor beta chains from one sample sequenced in a study of shared clonotypes between healthy human individuals. Libraries were prepared by immunoSEQ multiplex PCR; TCRdb keeps only in-frame clonotypes and omits some of them. The sample includes about 2,500,000 clones, around 90% of them seen just once. Sequences were obtained from naive CD4+ T cells sorted from blood. Subset defined: CD45RA+ positively selected. The receptor set was obtained from a man younger than 30 in good health.

The chain links TRBV2 to TRBJ2-3; 9 bases are shared with TRBD2. This CDR3 has 16 residues. After removal of 7 bases from V and 4 bases from J, the junction contained 12 bases not matched to a gene. Germline assignment: CDR1 SNHLY and CDR2 FYNNEI. The CDR3 loop is CASTNHLSGGADTQYF. CDR3 sequence (DNA): TGTGCCAGCACTAACCACCTTAGCGGGGGAGCAGATACGCAGTATTTT. The whole variable domain, filled in from reference TRBV2 and TRBJ2-3, reads EPEVTQTPSHQVTQMGQEVILRCVPISNHLYFYWYRQILGQKVEFLVSFYNNEISEKSEIFDDQFSVERPDGSNFTLKIRSTKLEDSAMYFCASTNHLSGGADTQYFGPGTRLTVL.

This chain links TRBV5-1 with TRBJ2-2; D is unresolved. The germline V gene has CDR1 SGHRS and CDR2 YFSETQ. V was pared by 4 bases and J by 1 base, with 5 bases between. This CDR3 has 13 amino acids. The CDR3 protein is CASSDKNTGELFF. The CDR3, as DNA: TGCGCCAGCAGCGACAAGAACACCGGGGAGCTGTTTTTT. Using reference TRBV5-1 and TRBJ2-2 for the parts outside the CDR3, the full variable domain is KAGVTQTPRYLIKTRGQQVTLSCSPISGHRSVSWYQQTPGQGLQFLFEYFSETQRNKGNFPGRFSGRQFSNSRSEMNVSTLELGDSALYLCASSDKNTGELFFGEGSRLTVL.

CDR3: CASSQGGQGYGYTF. The CDR3 nucleotides are TGTGCCAGCAGCCAGGGGGGACAGGGCTATGGCTACACCTTC. This chain joins TRBV6-5 and TRBJ1-2; 9 positions match TRBD1. CDR3 length: 14 residues. The V gene's germline CDR1 is MNHEY and CDR2 SVGAGI. Unmatched junction bases numbered 6, after V lost 6 bases and J lost 4 bases.

A remark on this clone: This sample also contains other DNA sequences that code for the same CDR3. This chain uses TRBV5-4 with TRBJ2-5; 7 bases map to TRBD2. The CDR3 runs 13 residues. V shed 0 bases and J 4 bases; nucleotides not matched to a gene: 0. In germline, CDR1 is SGHNT, CDR2 YYREEE (reference sequence). Here the CDR3 DNA reads TGTGCCAGCAGCTTGGCGGGGGGAGAGACCCAGTACTTC. Translation gives CASSLAGGETQYF. The full variable domain, completed using reference TRBV5-4 and TRBJ2-5, is ETGVTQSPTHLIKTRGQQVTLRCSSQSGHNTVSWYQQALGQGPQFIFQYYREEENGRGNFPPRFSGLQFPNYSSELNVNALELDDSALYLCASSLAGGETQYFGPGTRLLVL.

The chain uses TRBV7-9 and TRBJ2-5; 8 positions agree with TRBD1. Trimming removed 5 bases from V and 2 bases from J; junction bases left unmatched: 10. Germline V lookup: CDR1 SEHNR, CDR2 FQNEAQ (reference sequence). This CDR3 contains 16 residues. DNA for the CDR3: TGTGCCAGCAGCCCACAGGGGGACTTACAACAAGAGACCCAGTACTTC. Residues: CASSPQGDLQQETQYF.

The chain recombines TRBV28 with TRBJ1-1; D unclear. V dropped 4 bases and J dropped 1 base, with 7 bases sitting between them. CDR1 and CDR2 (germline): MDHEN, SYDVKM. The CDR3 covers 13 residues. CDR3 region: CASSSYQNTEAFF. Written as DNA, the CDR3 is TGTGCCAGCAGTTCTTATCAGAACACTGAAGCTTTCTTT.

The chain joins TRBV2 to TRBJ1-2; 9 bases are shared with TRBD1. This CDR3 region has 14 residues. After removal of 8 bases from V and 4 bases from J, the junction contained 8 bases not matched to a gene. CDR1 and CDR2 (germline): SNHLY, FYNNEI. The CDR3 region has the DNA TGTGCCAGCTACCGGACAGGGGTTAGCTATGGCTACACCTTC. Translation gives CASYRTGVSYGYTF.

This sequence joins TRBV29-1 and TRBJ2-5; no firm D call. TRBJ2-7 explains the end of the DNA better; the J call may be wrong. From germline, CDR1 is SQVTM and CDR2 ANQGSEA. The CDR3 totals 14 residues. CDR3 sequence reads: CSVAWLHGSYEQYF. The CDR3, as DNA: TGCAGCGTTGCGTGGCTACACGGGTCCTACGAGCAGTACTTC.

Concerning this clone: The sample contains more than one DNA sequence encoding this CDR3. The chain couples TRBV18 to TRBJ1-2, with a possible D match to TRBD1 (5 bases). CDR3 length: 14 amino acids. Trimming stripped 0 bases from V and 8 bases from J, with 13 bases between. Germline V gives CDR1 KGHSH, CDR2 LQKENI. The CDR3 DNA is TGTGCCAGCTCACCACCGGGGCAGGGTTCCGGCTACACCTTC. Protein sequence: CASSPPGQGSGYTF.

The chain has TRBV7-9 and TRBJ2-1, with D perhaps given as TRBD1 or TRBD2 (5 bases each). Germline CDR1 SEHNR, CDR2 FQNEAQ (reference sequence). The CDR3 is 15 amino acids. Deletions cut 0 bases from V and 5 bases from J, with 11 bases between. The DNA of the CDR3 is TGTGCCAGCAGCTTAGCGAAGGGACCGAACAATGAGCAGTTCTTC. Encoded protein: CASSLAKGPNNEQFF.

The chain couples TRBV6-6 to TRBJ2-5; perhaps TRBD2 as D (5 bases). V lost 7 bases and J 2 bases, leaving 11 bases between the germline ends. Germline CDR1 reads MNHNY; CDR2 reads SVGAGI (reference sequence). The CDR3 contains 13 residues. DNA of the CDR3: TGTGCCAGCAATAGCAGGAGGCAAGAGACCCAGTACTTC. Its translation: CASNSRRQETQYF.

The genes are TRBV18 and TRBJ2-3; D is perhaps TRBD1 (6 bases). V shed 6 bases and J shed 2 bases, with 15 bases lying between them. The CDR3 has 15 residues. The germline V gene encodes CDR1 KGHSH and CDR2 LQKENI. CDR3 in DNA: TGTGCCAGCTCCCACAGGGTCAACTACACAGATACGCAGTATTTT. Its translation: CASSHRVNYTDTQYF.

This chain connects TRBV11-2 to TRBJ1-2, with D perhaps TRBD1 (5 bases). The CDR3 contains 17 residues. The V end was cut by 4 bases, the J end by 5 bases, with 23 bases between. The germline gives CDR1 SGHAT, CDR2 FQNNGV. This CDR3 reads CASSSYPRGLIPYGYTF. The CDR3 DNA sequence: TGTGCCAGCAGCTCCTACCCTAGGGGCCTTATCCCTTATGGCTACACCTTC.

The gene calls are TRBV28 and TRBJ2-4; D is possibly TRBD1 or TRBD2 (5 bases each). The CDR3 runs to 17 residues. The V gene lost 5 bases and the J gene lost 1 base, with 18 bases spanning the gap. The germline V gene has CDR1 MDHEN and CDR2 SYDVKM. CDR3 amino acids: CASSLQFGAGAKNIQYF. CDR3 sequence (DNA): TGTGCCAGCAGTCTACAGTTCGGGGCAGGGGCCAAAAACATTCAGTACTTC.

J is TRBJ1-5 and V is TRBV2; D unclear. Germline values: CDR1 SNHLY, CDR2 FYNNEI. Trimming took off 6 bases at V and 1 base at J, with 16 bases between the two ends. CDR3 size: 16 residues. This CDR3 reads CASSLLMGLSNQPQHF. The DNA for the CDR3 is TGTGCCAGCAGCCTACTCATGGGTCTGAGCAATCAGCCCCAGCATTTT.

The gene calls are TRBV5-1 and TRBJ2-5, with no clear D. Trimming removed 3 bases at V and 2 bases at J, with 14 bases between. The germline CDR1 and CDR2 sequences are SGHRS and YFSETQ. The CDR3 covers 15 residues. The CDR3 protein is CASSSAPGQQETQYF. The CDR3 nucleotides are TGCGCCAGCAGCTCTGCCCCAGGCCAGCAAGAGACCCAGTACTTC.

About this clone: A read error may explain this, as a much larger clone is one base away. Distinct nucleotide sequences in the sample also encode this CDR3. The rearrangement uses TRBV5-4 and TRBJ1-1; D unclear. CDR1 and CDR2 (germline): SGHNT, YYREEE (reference sequence). The CDR3 is made up of 13 amino acids. Trimming took off 0 bases at V and 2 bases at J, with 5 bases between the two ends. The CDR3 DNA is TGTGCCAGCAGCTTGGGGGGTAACACTGAAGCTTTCTTT. Translated: CASSLGGNTEAFF.

The CDR3, as DNA: TGTGCCAGCAGCCAAGATTACACCTACTACGAGCAGTACTTC. Translating it yields CASSQDYTYYEQYF. The genes are TRBV4-2 and TRBJ2-7; D unclear. The CDR3 runs 14 residues. Germline V gene lookup returns CDR1 LGHNA and CDR2 YNFKEQ. V gave up 0 bases and J gave up 3 bases, with 9 bases separating them.

As to this clone: This specimen includes other DNA sequences encoding the same CDR3. This sequence joins TRBV10-3 and TRBJ2-2; 11 bases align to TRBD1. This CDR3 spans 15 amino acids. Germline CDR1 ENHRY, CDR2 SYGVKD. With 11 bases clipped from V and 5 bases from J, the junction kept 10 bases outside the gene matches. The CDR3 nucleotides read TGTGCCGCATGGACCGGGACAGGGGGGACCGGGGAGCTGTTTTTT. Translation: CAAWTGTGGTGELFF.

The chain uses TRBV6-5 and TRBJ2-1; D is perhaps TRBD1 (6 bases). The CDR3 contains 14 residues. Germline V gene sequence: CDR1 MNHEY, CDR2 SVGAGI. Deletions cut 9 bases from V and 6 bases from J, with 18 bases between. The CDR3 is CASITSQGGNEQFF. In DNA form, the CDR3 reads TGTGCCAGTATCACTTCACAGGGTGGCAATGAGCAGTTCTTC.

The J gene is TRBJ1-5, the V gene TRBV23-1; no definite D call. TRBV23-1 is annotated as an ORF whose role is uncertain. With 3 bases removed from V and 5 bases from J, the gap between germline ends came to 14 bases. The CDR3 covers 15 residues. The CDR3 DNA reads as TGCGCCAGCAGTCACCCCCGCACCGGCGATCAGCCCCAGCATTTT. It specifies CASSHPRTGDQPQHF.

J is TRBJ2-1 and V is TRBV11-2; 8 nucleotides agree with TRBD2. Germline loops: CDR1 SGHAT, CDR2 FQNNGV. With V trimmed by 4 bases and J by 4 bases, 15 bases remained unmatched. The length of the CDR3 is 18 residues. In nucleotides, the CDR3 is TGTGCCAGCAGCTCTTTTTTAGTGGCGGGGGGATTATACAATGAGCAGTTCTTC. Translating gives CASSSFLVAGGLYNEQFF. Variable domain in full (rest from reference TRBV11-2 and TRBJ2-1): EAGVAQSPRYKIIEKRQSVAFWCNPISGHATLYWYQQILGQGPKLLIQFQNNGVVDDSQLPKDRFSAERLKGVDSTLKIQPAKLEDSAVYLCASSSFLVAGGLYNEQFFGPGTRLTVL.

This clone was seen just once. This chain uses TRBV10-3 with TRBJ2-1; 13 bases line up with TRBD2. The germline V gene has CDR1 ENHRY and CDR2 SYGVKD. There are 17 residues in the CDR3. V dropped 6 bases and J dropped 0; count of bases not matched to a gene: 5. As DNA, the CDR3 is TGTGCCATCAGAGGGACTAGCGGGAAAAGCTCCTACAATGAGCAGTTCTTC. Its protein product is CAIRGTSGKSSYNEQFF.

V is TRBV28 and J is TRBJ2-7; D might be TRBD1 or TRBD2, each matching 5 bases. This CDR3 has 17 residues. Germline CDR1 reads MDHEN; CDR2 reads SYDVKM. V dropped 3 bases and J dropped 1 base, with 19 bases sitting between them. The CDR3 coding sequence is TGTGCCAGCAGTTTTGGAAGGTGGGGGACGGATTCCTACGAGCAGTACTTC. Protein sequence: CASSFGRWGTDSYEQYF.